This TCR beta chain was obtained from a study of chemoradiotherapy in HPV16-positive cancers. Assay used: immunoSEQ multiplex PCR; TCRdb lists only in-frame clones, some missing. Seen here are more than 25,000 clones, over 90% observed once, and the top ten hold approximately 18%. The CDR3 covers 16 residues. V gave up 6 bases and J gave up 4 bases; unmatched junction bases: 9. Germline V gene sequence: CDR1 SNHLY, CDR2 FYNNEI. This clone appeared once. This TCR was sampled from a human donor with HPV-associated anogenital cancer. The chain joins TRBV2 to TRBJ2-3; 11 bases align to TRBD1. Material: blood, obtained from a patient who underwent chemoradiotherapy. Here the CDR3 reads CASSGQGALVPDTQYF. In DNA, the CDR3 is TGTGCCAGCAGCGGACAGGGGGCGCTTGTCCCAGATACGCAGTATTTT.